This T cell receptor (beta chain) is drawn from a study of CD8 T cells in ankylosing spondylitis. This clonotype was seen many times. Its cognate antigen is unknown. The CDR3 contains 12 residues. V lost 1 base, J lost 6 bases, and 7 bases lay in between. Germline assignment: CDR1 MGHRA and CDR2 YSYEKL. Using its own MiXCR run on the 5' RACE reads, TCRdb lists one record per CDR3 protein. The sample has about 200,000 distinct CDR3 sequences, roughly 13% seen once; the top ten hold 16%. Whole-study results and caveats: Within matched ankylosing spondylitis synovial fluid, disease-linked clones were reportedly significantly enriched. Earlier literature documents some of the motif variants in reactive arthritis synovial fluid and blood. CD8+ cells made up the disease-linked clones, which were relatively rare in peripheral blood.

This clonotype was obtained from a male donor with ankylosing spondylitis or in good health (not recorded which). This chain links TRBV4-1 with TRBJ2-7; D is unresolved. What was sequenced was blood, either unsorted or a sorted T cell fraction (not recorded which). The chain's CDR3 is CASSQGVSEQYF. The CDR3 DNA reads as TGCGCCAGCAGCCAAGGGGTCAGCGAGCAGTACTTC.